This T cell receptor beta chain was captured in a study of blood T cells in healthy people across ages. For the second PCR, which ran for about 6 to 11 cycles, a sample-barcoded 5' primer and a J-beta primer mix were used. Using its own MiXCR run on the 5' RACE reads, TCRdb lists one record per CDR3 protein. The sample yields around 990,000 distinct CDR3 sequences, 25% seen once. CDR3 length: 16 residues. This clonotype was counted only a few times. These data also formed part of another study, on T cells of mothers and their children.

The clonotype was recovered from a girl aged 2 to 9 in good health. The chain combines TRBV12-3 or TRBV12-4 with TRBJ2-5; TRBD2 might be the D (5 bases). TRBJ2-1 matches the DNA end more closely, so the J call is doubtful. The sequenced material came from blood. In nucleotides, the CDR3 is TGTGCCAGCAGTCTCACTGGACTCCGATCCTACAATGAGCAGTTCTTC. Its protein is CASSLTGLRSYNEQFF.